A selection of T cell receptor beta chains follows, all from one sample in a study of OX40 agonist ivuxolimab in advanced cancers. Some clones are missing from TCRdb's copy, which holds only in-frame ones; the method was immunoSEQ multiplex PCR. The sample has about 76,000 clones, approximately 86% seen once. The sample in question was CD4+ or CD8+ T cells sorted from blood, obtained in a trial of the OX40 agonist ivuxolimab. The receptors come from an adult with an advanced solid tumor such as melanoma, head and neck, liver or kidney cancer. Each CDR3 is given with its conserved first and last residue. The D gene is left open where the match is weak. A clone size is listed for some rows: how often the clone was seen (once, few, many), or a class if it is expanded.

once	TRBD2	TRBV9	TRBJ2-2	CASSVGTSGGELFF	TGTGCCAGCAGCGTAGGGACTAGCGGGGGGGAGCTGTTTTTT
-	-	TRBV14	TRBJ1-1	CASSLQGYTEAFF	TGTGCCAGCAGCTTACAGGGATACACTGAAGCTTTCTTT
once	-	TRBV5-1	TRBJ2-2	CASSSMTGGNTGELFF	TGCGCCAGCAGCTCGATGACAGGTGGGAACACCGGGGAGCTGTTTTTT
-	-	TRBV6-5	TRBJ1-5	CASSSPGRNQPQHF	TGTGCCAGCAGTTCCCCAGGGAGGAATCAGCCCCAGCATTTT
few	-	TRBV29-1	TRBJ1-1	CSVSGQWDTEAFF	TGCAGCGTCTCCGGACAGTGGGACACTGAAGCTTTCTTT
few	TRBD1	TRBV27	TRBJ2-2	CASSFPGGQGAGELFF	TGTGCCAGCAGTTTTCCCGGGGGACAGGGCGCCGGGGAGCTGTTTTTT
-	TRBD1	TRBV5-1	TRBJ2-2	CATTFMTGTGELFF	TGCGCCACCACCTTTATGACAGGGACCGGGGAGCTGTTTTTT
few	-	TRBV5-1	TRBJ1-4	CASSLEGGGNEKLFF	TGCGCCAGCAGCTTGGAGGGGGGTGGTAATGAAAAACTGTTTTTT
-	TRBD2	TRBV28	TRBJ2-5	CASSPGLAGTETQYF	TGTGCCAGCAGCCCTGGACTAGCGGGGACTGAGACCCAGTACTTC
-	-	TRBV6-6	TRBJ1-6	CASSYPGEGSPLHF	TGTGCCAGCAGTTACCCCGGGGAGGGCTCACCCCTCCACTTT
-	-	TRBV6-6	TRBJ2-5	CASTAGTFQETQYF	TGTGCCAGCACCGCAGGGACATTTCAAGAGACCCAGTACTTC
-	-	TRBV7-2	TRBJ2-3	CASSYSGTLDTDTQYF	TGTGCCAGCAGCTACTCCGGGACTCTAGACACAGATACGCAGTATTTT